The rows below give T cell receptor beta chains drawn from one sample of a study of identical twins. TCRdb reanalysed the 5' RACE reads using MiXCR and keeps one entry per CDR3 protein. The sample has 400,000 to 550,000 distinct CDR3 sequences; 14% are singletons. This sample also appeared in a second study, on yellow fever vaccine responses in identical twins.

Sequenced: CD4+ T cells sorted from blood. The origin of the receptors is a young woman in good health. CDR3s include the opening cysteine and the closing phenylalanine or tryptophan. A D gene is named only where the DNA matches it firmly. Clone sizes are given selectively: once, few, many, or a class where the clone is expanded.

size	D	V	J	DNA	CDR3
many	NA	TRBV4-1	TRBJ2-1	TGCGCCAGCAGCCAAGTTCGCGGGCCTAGCTCCTACAATGAGCAGTTCTTC	CASSQVRGPSSYNEQFF
many	NA	TRBV18	TRBJ2-3	TGTGCCAGCTCACGAACTAGCACAGATACGCAGTATTTT	CASSRTSTDTQYF
many	NA	TRBV5-1	TRBJ2-5	TGCGCCAGCAGCCGGGACGTAAAAGAGACCCAGTACTTC	CASSRDVKETQYF
few	NA	TRBV7-2	TRBJ2-3	TGTGCCAGCAGCTTAGTTCCGGGGAGGACAGATACGCAGTATTTT	CASSLVPGRTDTQYF
NA	TRBD1	TRBV20-1	TRBJ1-1	TGCAGTGCTGGACGGGACAGGATCTTGAACACTGAAGCTTTCTTT	CSAGRDRILNTEAFF
few	TRBD1	TRBV3-1	TRBJ1-1	TGTGCCAGCAGACGTACAGGGGAACCTGAAGCTTTCTTT	CASRRTGEPEAFF
few	NA	TRBV7-2	TRBJ2-1	TGTGCCAGCAGCTTAAACGTGGGGACGCTCAATGAGCAGTTCTTC	CASSLNVGTLNEQFF
NA	TRBD1	TRBV12-3/TRBV12-4	TRBJ2-7	TGTGCCAGCAGTGCGGACAGGAGCTCCTACGAGCAGTACTTC	CASSADRSSYEQYF
NA	NA	TRBV5-1	TRBJ1-2	TGCGCCAGCAGCTACCCCGGGACTAACTATGGCTACACCTTC	CASSYPGTNYGYTF
many	TRBD1	TRBV12-3/TRBV12-4	TRBJ1-2	TGTGCCAGCAGCACCAGGGACAGTTCTAACTATGGCTACACCTTC	CASSTRDSSNYGYTF
few	TRBD2	TRBV28	TRBJ2-7	TGTGCCAGCAGTTGGACTAGCGGTTATCTAGAAGAGCAGTACTTC	CASSWTSGYLEEQYF
NA	NA	TRBV24-1	TRBJ2-7	TGTGCCACCAGTGAGGGTAGGGGGACATGGGGGCTGAGGCAGTACTTC	CATSEGRGTWGLRQYF
NA	NA	TRBV9	TRBJ2-3	TGTGCCAGCACGCCAGGGGATCTAGATACGCAGTATTTT	CASTPGDLDTQYF
many	NA	TRBV6-5	TRBJ2-1	TGTGCCAGCATTCAACAGGGTAACCAGTTCTTC	CASIQQGNQFF
NA	TRBD2	TRBV7-8	TRBJ2-5	TGTGCCAGCAGCTTAGGGCTCCTAGCGGGGGTTGAGACCCAGTACTTC	CASSLGLLAGVETQYF
NA	NA	TRBV7-8	TRBJ2-3	TGTGCCAGCAGCAAACTGATGGGGGTGGGAACAGATACGCAGTATTTT	CASSKLMGVGTDTQYF
NA	TRBD1	TRBV5-1	TRBJ2-7	TGCGCCAGCAGCCCGCTACAGGGACAGCAATACGAGCAGTACTTC	CASSPLQGQQYEQYF
NA	NA	TRBV5-6	TRBJ2-4	TGTGCCAGCAGCTTGGTAGAGAGCCTAGCCAAAAACATTCAGTACTTC	CASSLVESLAKNIQYF
few	TRBD1	TRBV11-2	TRBJ2-3	TGTGCCAGCAGCTTCCGGGACAGCTTCACAGATACGCAGTATTTT	CASSFRDSFTDTQYF
NA	TRBD1	TRBV19	TRBJ2-1	TGTGCCAGTAGAACCACTACCGGGACAGGGGGATTAAATGAGCAGTTCTTC	CASRTTTGTGGLNEQFF
NA	TRBD2	TRBV14	TRBJ2-3	TGTGCCAGCAGCGGAGGAGCGGGGGGAGCAGATACGCAGTATTTT	CASSGGAGGADTQYF
few	NA	TRBV11-2	TRBJ2-7	TGTGCCAGCAGCTTAGTTCCCGACGCTCACTCCTACGAGCAGTACTTC	CASSLVPDAHSYEQYF
NA	NA	TRBV19	TRBJ2-3	TGTGCCAGTAGTTCACAGACTAGCACAGATACGCAGTATTTT	CASSSQTSTDTQYF
NA	NA	TRBV15	TRBJ2-5	TGTGCCACCAGCAATGACACAGGTGGGCAAGAGACCCAGTACTTC	CATSNDTGGQETQYF
NA	NA	TRBV20-1	TRBJ1-5	TGCAGTGCTAGGGGTGGCTCGGGCAATCAGCCCCAGCATTTT	CSARGGSGNQPQHF
many	NA	TRBV20-1	TRBJ2-3	TGCAGTGCTAGAGTTCTGGGGATGACAGATACGCAGTATTTT	CSARVLGMTDTQYF
many	NA	TRBV29-1	TRBJ2-2	TGCAGCGTTTTATCTGGGCCGAACACCGGGGAGCTGTTTTTT	CSVLSGPNTGELFF
NA	TRBD2	TRBV14	TRBJ2-1	TGTGCCAGCAGCCAATACGCGGGAGTAGAGGGCAATGAGCAGTTCTTC	CASSQYAGVEGNEQFF
few	TRBD2	TRBV6-5	TRBJ2-7	TGTGCCAGCAGTTCCGGCAGCGGGAGAGGCTACGAGCAGTACTTC	CASSSGSGRGYEQYF
NA	TRBD2	TRBV11-1	TRBJ2-5	TGTGCCAGCAGCCCACTTTTTACTACCGGGACTACCAGGGAGACCCAGTACTTC	CASSPLFTTGTTRETQYF
NA	TRBD1	TRBV7-9	TRBJ1-2	TGTGCCAGCAGCGAAGAAGGGACAGGCATGTCCTTC	CASSEEGTGMSF
many	TRBD2	TRBV12-3/TRBV12-4	TRBJ2-1	TGTGCCAGCAGACCGGGACTAGGACCTTACAATGAGCAGTTCTTC	CASRPGLGPYNEQFF
NA	TRBD1	TRBV7-8	TRBJ1-3	TGTGCCAGCAGCTCAACCGGGCAGGGGGGTACCATCTCTGGAAACACCATATATTTT	CASSSTGQGGTISGNTIYF
few	NA	TRBV20-1	TRBJ2-1	TGCAGTGCTCCTACAGGGAGTGAGCAGTTCTTC	CSAPTGSEQFF
few	NA	TRBV28	TRBJ1-1	TGTGCCGGAGGGAGGTACACTGAAGCTTTCTTT	CAGGRYTEAFF
many	TRBD1	TRBV12-3/TRBV12-4	TRBJ2-5	TGTGCCAGCAGTCGGACAGGGGGGCAAGAGACCCAGTACTTC	CASSRTGGQETQYF
many	NA	TRBV12-3/TRBV12-4	TRBJ1-3	TGTGCCAGCAGTGCTGGGACTGGAAACACCATATATTTT	CASSAGTGNTIYF
once	TRBD1	TRBV29-1	TRBJ2-7	TGCAGCGTTGAAGGACTTAGGGGGCGAGGAAATTACGAGCAGTACTTC	CSVEGLRGRGNYEQYF
NA	NA	TRBV20-1	TRBJ1-6	TGCAGTGCTAGCCAGGGGATTAATTCACCCCTCCACTTT	CSASQGINSPLHF
NA	NA	TRBV18	TRBJ2-2	TGTGCCAGCTCACCACCCGAGCCGAACACCGGGGAGCTGTTTTTT	CASSPPEPNTGELFF
few	TRBD1	TRBV6-2/TRBV6-3	TRBJ1-5	TGTGCCAGAAATACAGGGACAGCGGCAAATCAGCCCCAGCATTTT	CARNTGTAANQPQHF